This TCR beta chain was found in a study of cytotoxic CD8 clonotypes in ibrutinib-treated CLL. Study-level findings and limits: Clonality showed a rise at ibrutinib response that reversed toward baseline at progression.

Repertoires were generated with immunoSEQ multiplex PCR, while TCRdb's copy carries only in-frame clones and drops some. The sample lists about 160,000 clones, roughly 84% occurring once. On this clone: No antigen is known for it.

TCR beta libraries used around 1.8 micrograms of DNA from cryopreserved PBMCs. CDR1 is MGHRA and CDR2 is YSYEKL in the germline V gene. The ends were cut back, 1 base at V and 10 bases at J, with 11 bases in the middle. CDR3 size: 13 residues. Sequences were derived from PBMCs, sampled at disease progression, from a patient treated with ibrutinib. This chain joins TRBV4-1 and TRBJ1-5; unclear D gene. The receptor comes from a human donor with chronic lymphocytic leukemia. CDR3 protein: CASSQAVTSPQHF. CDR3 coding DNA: TGCGCCAGCAGCCAAGCTGTTACTTCACCCCAGCATTTT.